Presented here are 3 T cell receptor beta chains from one specimen sequenced in a study of shared clonotypes between healthy human individuals. Measured with immunoSEQ multiplex PCR; TCRdb has only the in-frame clones, and not every one. The table shows 75,000 to 100,000 clones, with less than 50% occurring only once. Material for sequencing was PBMCs. Receptors were obtained from a woman aged 40-49 years in good health. Some clones in this sample may be carry-over from other donors' samples.

This clone was counted ten times or more. The chain recombines TRBV7-9 with TRBJ1-3; the match to TRBD1 covers 7 bases. The trim removed 5 bases at V and 1 base at J, leaving 2 bases unmatched. Germline CDR1 reads SEHNR; CDR2 reads FQNEAQ (reference sequence). This CDR3 is 14 amino acids long. The CDR3 loop is CASSRDSSGNTIYF. CDR3 nucleotide sequence: TGTGCCAGCAGCCGGGACAGTTCTGGAAACACCATATATTTT.

This clone occurred a few times. J is TRBJ2-2 and V is TRBV5-4; TRBD1 matches 7 bases. The CDR3 length is 14 residues. The junction had 0 bases not matched to a gene; V was cut back by 0 bases and J by 4 bases. From germline, CDR1 is SGHNT and CDR2 YYREEE (reference sequence). This CDR3 reads CASSLAGGTGELFF. The CDR3 coding sequence is TGTGCCAGCAGCTTGGCAGGGGGCACCGGGGAGCTGTTTTTT.

This clone appeared a few times. This sequence joins TRBV19 and TRBJ1-1; D is uncertain. This CDR3 is 12 amino acids long. Germline V gene data show CDR1 as LNHDA and CDR2 as SQIVND (reference sequence). Trimming stripped 5 bases from V and 1 base from J, with 5 bases between. CDR3 residues: CASSRGNTEAFF. The CDR3 DNA follows: TGTGCCAGTAGTCGGGGGAACACTGAAGCTTTCTTT.